This T cell receptor beta chain was found in a study of T-cell reconstitution after alpha-beta-depleted transplantation in children. Germline CDR1 reads MNHEY; CDR2 reads SVGEGT. The CDR3 is made up of 13 amino acids. Deletions cut 0 bases from V and 6 bases from J, with 6 bases between. This clonotype was counted at least ten times. Its matching antigen is unknown. Points from the study as a whole: Reportedly, only several hundred clones from non-depleted graft cells drove alpha-beta T-cell counts at about two months. From surviving recipient T cells and thymic progenitors came the high day-60 TCRbeta diversity observed in some patients.

The authors prepared the TCRbeta library with unique molecular identifiers. TCRdb used MiXCR to reprocess the PCR reads, holding one entry per CDR3 protein. The profile shows fewer than 250,000 distinct CDR3 sequences, roughly 7.7% of them singletons. This specimen was PBMCs, mostly from graft donor cells, taken 180 days after TCRalphabeta/CD19-depleted stem cell transplant. This sequence joins TRBV6-2 or TRBV6-3 and TRBJ2-1; D is unresolved. The TCR sequence derives from a male patient aged 10 to 17 who had a stem cell transplant for acute lymphoblastic leukemia, so the T cells may come from the graft donor. CDR3 sequence (DNA): TGTGCCAGCAGTTACTCGATCCTCAATGAGCAGTTCTTC. Amino acid sequence: CASSYSILNEQFF.